This T cell receptor beta chain was observed in a study of cytotoxic CD8 clonotypes in ibrutinib-treated CLL (dated by TCRdb to the early 2020s). Turning to the overall study: The cohort had about a dozen relapsed/refractory and under 16 treatment-naive patients; approximately 17 were IGHV unmutated. An average of approximately 260,000 productive templates and 94,082 productive rearrangements was obtained per sample. Response samples were obtained after a median of about 13 months of treatment, with a range of roughly 6 to 40 months. Longitudinal samples were available for about 30% of the roughly 86 trial participants. Every remission and progressive disease sample was obtained while ibrutinib was still being received by the patients. Cryopreserved peripheral blood mononuclear cells were obtained prior to treatment, at the time of response, and at either disease progression or sustained remission. Responses were partial in some 24 patients and complete in 2; after median 68 months follow-up, roughly 15 stayed in remission and 12 progressed. The study at large found these results: Sustained-remission and progressing patients did not have matched sampling times, and lymph node repertoires were not examined. Clonality rose at ibrutinib response, remained stable during sustained remission, and dropped back toward baseline at progression. Baseline clonality exceeded that of age-matched healthy donors and correlated strongly with circulating CD8+ T-cell counts. Public clonotypes were found to be uncommon and were observed to contract or remain stable during treatment; the increase in clonality was shown to reflect expansion of private clonotypes at ibrutinib response.

The germline V gene encodes CDR1 MNHEY and CDR2 SVGAGI. V and J are trimmed by 5 bases and 5 bases, and the gene matches miss 4 bases of the junction. From the cysteine up to the phenylalanine, the CDR3 has a length of 14 residues. CDR3 DNA only is kept here, 42 bases in frame from base 1. A MiSeq instrument was used for deep resolution sequencing, which targeted depths ranging from 1 in 1 million up to 1 in 200,000 T cells, with coverage averaging 10x for each clonotype. TCR beta libraries were generated with the immunoSEQ hsTCRB Kit. The authors' pipeline ran thus. ImmunoSEQ Data Assistant and ImmunoSEQ Analyzer were used for data analysis, and V, D and J genes were assigned according to IMGT definitions. Clonality, which ranges from 0 to 1, was calculated as one minus the normalized Shannon entropy of productive rearrangement frequencies. Public clonotype analysis was restricted to overrepresented clonotypes comprising at least 0.05% of each patient's repertoire. Some 13 repertoires from age-matched healthy donors, obtained from immuneACCESS, served as clonality controls. TCRdb re-hosts the immuneACCESS table, in-frame sequences only. Its copies lack some clones; in the studies checked, an unresolved V gene accounts for under half of them, and the cause for the rest is not known. V, J and clone size derive from that table, while D and trimming were established from the DNA sequence. Across this sample there are approximately 100,000 clones, with approximately 82% seen only once. The ten largest clones take up 32% of the sample.

The sample's time point label is to be understood as: approximately twelve months on ibrutinib. Around 2 micrograms of genomic DNA were extracted from cryopreserved PBMCs for TCR beta library preparation. Longitudinal blood samples from CLL patients receiving ibrutinib monotherapy were subjected to high-throughput TCR beta sequencing. The patients were enrolled in a single-center, open-label phase 2 trial of ibrutinib monotherapy. Worth noting for this clone: No cognate antigen has been identified for it. No clone much larger than this one lies a single base away; base qualities are absent.

Sequenced here: PBMCs, sampled after 12 months of ibrutinib treatment. Here the chain combines TRBV6-5 and TRBJ1-5; TRBD1 lines up with 9 middle nucleotides. The TCR was taken from a human donor with chronic lymphocytic leukemia. CDR3 sequence: CASSPGTGYQPQHF. The bases are TGTGCCAGCAGTCCCGGGACAGGGTATCAGCCCCAGCATTTT.